The sample holds one count of the clone carrying this TCR beta chain. This record comes from a study of blood T cell repertoires in COVID-19. Study information: Donors in Cohort 3 who had recovered were those with two negative PCRs, healthcare professional clearance, or resolution of their symptoms.

CDR1 and CDR2 from the germline V gene are SNHLY and FYNNEI. This CDR3 is 14 amino acids long. The ends lost 8 bases at V and 4 bases at J; junction bases unmatched: 4. The data were produced by immunoSEQ multiplex PCR, yet TCRdb's version contains in-frame clones alone and is incomplete. The sample has 200,000 to 250,000 clones, about nine tenths seen once. The sequencing sample was made of PBMCs or T cells enriched from blood (not recorded which). This chain uses TRBV2 with TRBJ1-5, with 11 bases matching TRBD1. The clonotype comes from a woman aged 45 to 65 in a cohort exposed to, infected with or recovered from COVID-19 (not recorded which). The CDR3: CASAGQGANQPQHF. The CDR3 coding sequence is TGTGCCAGCGCCGGACAGGGGGCGAATCAGCCCCAGCATTTT.